Included here is one TCR beta chain sequence, with context. The data derive from a study of CD8+CD57+ T cells in acquired aplastic anemia. Study-level information: On average, sorted CD4+ and CD8+ cells gave approximately 3.1 ug of DNA.

Profiles of TCR beta VDJ and CDR3 were generated from a genomic DNA template. TCRdb reprocessed the reads via MiXCR and lists one record per CDR3 protein. The sample consists of fewer than 85,000 distinct CDR3 sequences, less than 85% of them appearing once. V was trimmed by 5 bases and J by 4 bases, leaving 8 bases between them. The V gene's germline CDR1 is SQVTM and CDR2 ANQGSEA. The CDR3 is made up of 12 amino acids. The patients chosen for sequencing had shown expansion of CD8+CD57+ cells (detected by flow cytometry). Severe acquired aplastic anemia was present in every patient. The sequence came from a human donor with aplastic anemia. The gene calls are TRBV29-1 and TRBJ1-4, with D unclear. The sample taken for sequencing was sorted CD4+, CD8+, or CD8+CD57+ T cells (not recorded which) from PBMCs. The CDR3 coding sequence is TGCAGCGTTCGGCAACTTAATGAAAAACTGTTTTTT. Its translation: CSVRQLNEKLFF.